This T cell receptor beta chain was retrieved from a study of shared clonotypes between healthy human individuals. TCRdb keeps only in-frame clones here, not all; method: immunoSEQ multiplex PCR. The sample gives about 2 million clones, roughly 94% of which show up once; 1.1% is in the top ten. Germline V gives CDR1 MDHEN, CDR2 SYDVKM. This CDR3 region has 17 residues. The V segment lost 6 bases and the J segment 3 bases; nucleotides outside the gene matches: 12. As defined, naive CD8 cells were CD45RO-negative and positively selected for CCR7, with terminally differentiated effector memory CD45RA+ cells excluded.

The V call is TRBV28, the J call TRBJ1-1; 11 nucleotides line up with TRBD1. This TCR derives from a man aged 18 to 30 in good health. Sequenced: naive CD8+ T cells sorted from blood. CDR3 protein: CASSPVGQGVGDTEAFF. CDR3 bases: TGTGCCAGCAGCCCGGTGGGACAGGGGGTCGGGGACACTGAAGCTTTCTTT.